The 32 T cell receptor beta chains below all came from one sample that was sequenced in a study of regulatory T cells in long-lasting Graves disease. Time point specified: persistent/refractory GD, antithyroid drugs over 5 years with positive TRAb. Preparation of the TCR library used RNA extracted from PBMCs. HTBI primers from iRepertoire and Arm-PCR of CDR3 regions yielded the TCR beta libraries. TCRdb used MiXCR to reprocess the multiplex PCR reads, holding one entry per CDR3 protein. The table lists 400,000 to 600,000 distinct CDR3 sequences, 20% to 25% of them singletons. This sample comprised peripheral blood mononuclear cells (PBMCs), obtained when the disease was refractory, from a patient treated with antithyroid drugs. These receptors were collected from a female donor with Graves disease.

This clonotype showed up many times. The genes are TRBV28 and TRBJ2-5; D remains unclear. Germline V gives CDR1 MDHEN, CDR2 SYDVKM. This CDR3 contains 11 residues. Trimming shortened V by 6 bases and J by 5 bases, and 7 bases separated the two germline ends. The CDR3 DNA is TGTGCCAGCAGCTTCGTGGAGACCCAGTACTTC. This codes for CASSFVETQYF.

The chain joins TRBV15 to TRBJ1-3; D gene uncertain. The CDR3 has 14 amino acids. The germline CDR1 and CDR2 sequences are LNHNV and YYDKDF (reference sequence). Trimming stripped 4 bases from V and 2 bases from J, with 9 bases between. CDR3 nucleotide sequence: TGTGCCACCAGCATGAGAACCCCTGGAAACACCATATATTTT. Amino acid sequence: CATSMRTPGNTIYF. The whole variable domain, remainder taken from reference TRBV15 and TRBJ1-3, is DAMVIQNPRYQVTQFGKPVTLSCSQTLNHNVMYWYQQKSSQAPKLLFHYYDKDFNNEADTPDNFQSRRPNTSFCFLDIRSPGLGDTAMYLCATSMRTPGNTIYFGEGSWLTVV.

This clonotype was observed a handful of times. The chain employs TRBV29-1 and TRBJ2-4, with 9 bases fitting TRBD2. This CDR3 has 13 amino acids. From germline, CDR1 is SQVTM and CDR2 ANQGSEA. The V segment lost 6 bases and the J segment 5 bases; nucleotides outside the gene matches: 5. The CDR3 sequence is CSVGGRAENIQYF. Here the CDR3 DNA reads TGCAGCGTGGGCGGGAGGGCCGAAAACATTCAGTACTTC.

The chain combines TRBV18 with TRBJ1-1; D is unresolved. This CDR3 region has 14 residues. Per the germline V gene, CDR1 is KGHSH and CDR2 is LQKENI. V was cut by 3 bases and J by 0 bases, with 8 bases left in between. The CDR3 nucleotides read TGTGCCAGCTCACCGGGGATGTTGAACACTGAAGCTTTCTTT. This codes for CASSPGMLNTEAFF.

The sample holds a few counts of this clonotype. The rearrangement uses TRBV29-1 and TRBJ1-1, with 7 bases identical to TRBD1. Trimming cost V 7 bases and J 6 bases; bases outside gene matches: 5. CDR1 and CDR2 (germline): SQVTM, ANQGSEA. The CDR3 totals 11 residues. CDR3 coding DNA: TGCAGCGCATGGACAGGAGCTGAAGCTTTCTTT. Translated, it gives CSAWTGAEAFF.

DNA for the CDR3: TGTGCCAGCAGTTCACCCGGGACGGACGATGAAAAACTGTTTTTT. Translated, it gives CASSSPGTDDEKLFF. The chain recombines TRBV6-5 with TRBJ1-4, with a tentative D call TRBD1 (5 bases). CDR3 length equals 15 residues. From germline, CDR1 is MNHEY and CDR2 SVGAGI. Trimming stripped 4 bases from V and 6 bases from J, with 15 bases between.

This clonotype has at least ten counts. The V gene is TRBV7-8, the J gene TRBJ1-4; D remains unclear. Trimming pared 5 bases from V and 0 bases from J, leaving 10 bases between. Germline V gene data show CDR1 as SGHVS and CDR2 as FQNEAQ. The CDR3 consists of 15 residues. The CDR3 reads CASSPYSATNEKLFF. In DNA form, the CDR3 reads TGTGCCAGCAGCCCATACAGTGCAACTAATGAAAAACTGTTTTTT.

About this clonotype: A much larger clone sits a single nucleotide away, making a read error possible. The chain is built from TRBV5-1 and TRBJ2-4; D is unclear. The V gene's germline CDR1 is SGHRS and CDR2 YFSETQ. The CDR3 has 14 amino acids. The CDR3 spells CASSLDGGKNTQYF. The CDR3 region has the DNA TGCGCCAGCAGCTTGGACGGTGGCAAAAACACTCAGTACTTC.

This clonotype showed up many times. This chain connects TRBV24-1 to TRBJ1-5, with D unclear. The CDR3 loop spans 16 amino acids. Trimming stripped 4 bases from V and 1 base from J, with 13 bases between. CDR1 KGHDR and CDR2 SFDVKD come from the germline V gene. The CDR3 nucleotides are TGTGCCACCAGTGACCGAGAGGCAGGAAGCAATCAGCCCCAGCATTTT. Translated: CATSDREAGSNQPQHF.

The chain couples TRBV6-1 to TRBJ1-3; 11 nucleotides agree with TRBD1. The trim removed 6 bases at V and 4 bases at J, leaving 11 bases unmatched. The V gene's germline CDR1 is MNHNS and CDR2 SASEGT. The CDR3 runs 17 residues. CDR3 DNA sequence: TGTGCCAGCAGCGGACAGGGGGCGTTCCGAGGGGGAAACACCATATATTTT. It translates to CASSGQGAFRGGNTIYF.

This clonotype appeared a few times. The genes are TRBV9 and TRBJ2-5; 9 bases agree with TRBD1. Trimming removed 1 base from V and 5 bases from J; junction bases left unmatched: 6. This CDR3 has 15 amino acids. Germline CDR1 SGDLS, CDR2 YYNGEE. CDR3 bases: TGTGCCAGCAGCGTACCGACAGGGGGACGGGAGACCCAGTACTTC. The encoded protein is CASSVPTGGRETQYF.

This clonotype has ten or more counts. This sequence joins TRBV29-1 and TRBJ2-7; the match to TRBD1 covers 11 bases. V was clipped by 5 bases and J by 3 bases; unmatched bases: 3. Germline CDR1 reads SQVTM; CDR2 reads ANQGSEA. The CDR3 contains 13 residues. CDR3 amino acids: CSVRGTGGYEQYF. CDR3 sequence (DNA): TGCAGCGTTAGAGGGACAGGGGGCTACGAGCAGTACTTC.

At least ten counts were recorded for this clonotype. The rearrangement joins TRBV11-3 to TRBJ2-5; D not certain. V was clipped by 2 bases and J by 5 bases, with 15 bases between them. The germline CDR1 and CDR2 sequences are SGHNT and YENEEA. There are 15 residues in the CDR3. The CDR3 here is CASSLSMAFGETQYF. The CDR3 nucleotides read TGTGCCAGCAGCTTATCGATGGCATTCGGGGAGACCCAGTACTTC.

J is TRBJ1-4 and V is TRBV7-9; 8 nucleotides match TRBD1. The CDR3 has 16 amino acids. Per germline, CDR1 SEHNR and CDR2 FQNEAQ (reference sequence). After removal of 5 bases from V and 4 bases from J, the junction contained 9 bases not matched to a gene. This CDR3 is CASSPGQGTLNEKLFF. The CDR3 bases are TGTGCCAGCAGCCCAGGACAGGGTACCCTTAATGAAAAACTGTTTTTT.

The chain links TRBV19 to TRBJ1-5; the D is unclear. V was pared by 3 bases and J by 3 bases, with 9 bases between. Germline lookup yields CDR1 LNHDA and CDR2 SQIVND (reference sequence). The CDR3 length is 14 residues. Here the CDR3 reads CASSISGFNQPQHF. CDR3 sequence (DNA): TGTGCCAGTAGTATTTCGGGATTCAATCAGCCCCAGCATTTT. The full variable domain, completed using reference TRBV19 and TRBJ1-5, is DGGITQSPKYLFRKEGQNVTLSCEQNLNHDAMYWYRQDPGQGLRLIYYSQIVNDFQKGDIAEGYSVSREKKESFPLTVTSAQKNPTAFYLCASSISGFNQPQHFGDGTRLSIL.

This clonotype has ten or more counts. The genes are TRBV5-1 and TRBJ1-1; a weak D match, TRBD1 (5 bases). V dropped 0 bases and J dropped 1 base, with 7 bases sitting between them. Germline CDR1 SGHRS, CDR2 YFSETQ. This CDR3 has 14 residues. CDR3 loop: CASSLEGENTEAFF. The DNA for the CDR3 is TGCGCCAGCAGCTTGGAAGGGGAGAACACTGAAGCTTTCTTT. The full variable domain, rest sourced from reference TRBV5-1 and TRBJ1-1, is KAGVTQTPRYLIKTRGQQVTLSCSPISGHRSVSWYQQTPGQGLQFLFEYFSETQRNKGNFPGRFSGRQFSNSRSEMNVSTLELGDSALYLCASSLEGENTEAFFGQGTRLTVV.

This clonotype was recorded a few times. The CDR3, as DNA: TGTGCCAGCAGCCAAGATCTGTGGAGTCAGGAGACCCAGTACTTC. Translation gives CASSQDLWSQETQYF. The chain uses TRBV3-1 and TRBJ2-5; D not resolved. The length of the CDR3 is 15 residues. Germline V gives CDR1 LGHDT, CDR2 YNNKEL (reference sequence). V dropped 0 bases and J dropped 5 bases, with 13 bases sitting between them.

This clonotype was detected ten times or more. V and J are TRBV6-2 or TRBV6-3 and TRBJ2-7; D is ambiguous. The germline V gene encodes CDR1 MNHEY and CDR2 SVGEGT. V was cut by 6 bases and J by 3 bases, with 24 bases left in between. The CDR3 is 17 amino acids. CDR3: CASRGSLTRVVLYEQYF. The CDR3 DNA reads TGTGCCAGCAGGGGATCTTTAACCCGGGTCGTTCTCTACGAGCAGTACTTC.

The chain combines TRBV5-1 with TRBJ1-5; 9 nucleotides align to TRBD1. CDR3 size: 16 residues. Unmatched junction bases numbered 8, after V lost 0 bases and J lost 7 bases. Germline-derived CDR1 and CDR2 are SGHRS and YFSETQ. The CDR3 protein is CASSLGTGVGRQPQHF. CDR3 DNA sequence: TGCGCCAGCAGCTTGGGGACAGGGGTTGGTCGACAGCCCCAGCATTTT.

This clonotype was seen repeatedly, ten times or more. The CDR3 reads CASSWGSGVGEKLFF. The CDR3 DNA is TGTGCCAGCAGTTGGGGTTCTGGGGTAGGTGAAAAACTGTTTTTT. The V gene is TRBV12-3 or TRBV12-4, the J gene TRBJ1-4; D gene uncertain. The CDR3 runs 15 residues. Trimming removed 4 bases from V and 7 bases from J, with 16 bases in between.

This clonotype was counted ten times or more. The J gene is TRBJ2-5, the V gene TRBV19, with D possibly being TRBD1 (6 bases). The CDR3 covers 17 residues. V was trimmed by 4 bases and J by 4 bases, leaving 22 bases between them. Germline V gene data show CDR1 as LNHDA and CDR2 as SQIVND (reference sequence). DNA of the CDR3: TGTGCCAGTAGTAGCGAAAAGGGCGTTGCAGGGGTAGAGACCCAGTACTTC. Protein product: CASSSEKGVAGVETQYF.

In its sample, this clonotype was seen a few times. CDR3 in DNA: TGTGCCAGCAGCCTACAGCAGGGGGCCCACGAGCAGTACTTC. Protein product: CASSLQQGAHEQYF. The chain links TRBV6-1 to TRBJ2-7; 8 positions agree with TRBD1. With 6 bases clipped from V and 5 bases from J, the junction kept 9 bases outside the gene matches. This CDR3 comprises 14 residues. The V gene's germline CDR1 is MNHNS and CDR2 SASEGT.

This clonotype has at least ten counts. The chain couples TRBV11-2 to TRBJ2-7; weak D call: TRBD1 (5 bases). The CDR3 has 13 amino acids. Per the germline V gene, CDR1 is SGHAT and CDR2 is FQNNGV. V lost 1 base and J lost 7, with 11 bases in between. In DNA, the CDR3 is TGTGCCAGCAGCTTAGGACAGACCGTTGAGCAGTACTTC. Amino acid sequence: CASSLGQTVEQYF.

This clonotype has a handful of counts. The genes are TRBV20-1 and TRBJ1-5, with D possibly being TRBD1 (5 bases). Germline V gene sequence: CDR1 DFQATT, CDR2 SNEGSKA (reference sequence). Between the trimmed V and J ends, which lost 2 bases and 7 bases, there was a span of 15 bases. This CDR3 is built from 14 residues. The CDR3 DNA is TGCAGTGCTAGATTGGAAGGGGCTGGACAGCCCCAGCATTTT. Encoded protein: CSARLEGAGQPQHF.

V and J are TRBV4-1 and TRBJ1-1; maybe TRBD1 (5 bases). CDR3 size: 15 residues. Between the trimmed V and J ends, which lost 4 bases and 1 base, there was a span of 13 bases. The germline gives CDR1 MGHRA, CDR2 YSYEKL. The CDR3 region is CASSRSPGGNTEAFF. CDR3 DNA sequence: TGCGCCAGCAGCCGCTCACCTGGGGGGAACACTGAAGCTTTCTTT.

The V call is TRBV6-2 or TRBV6-3, the J call TRBJ2-3; D unclear. The CDR3 spans 13 residues. V gave up 6 bases and J gave up 3 bases, with 10 bases separating them. The germline gives CDR1 MNHEY, CDR2 SVGEGT. Written as DNA, the CDR3 is TGTGCCAGCAGGACACTCGGTACAGATACGCAGTATTTT. This codes for CASRTLGTDTQYF.

This clonotype came up many times. The chain has TRBV28 and TRBJ2-2, with D possibly matching TRBD1 (5 bases). Germline CDR1 and CDR2: MDHEN and SYDVKM. Trimming pared 3 bases from V and 8 bases from J, leaving 13 bases between. The CDR3 is 14 residues long. In nucleotides, the CDR3 is TGTGCCAGCAGTTTCTTTCAGGGTTTGGGGGAGCTGTTTTTT. This encodes CASSFFQGLGELFF. Using reference TRBV28 and TRBJ2-2 for the parts outside the CDR3, the full variable domain is DVKVTQSSRYLVKRTGEKVFLECVQDMDHENMFWYRQDPGLGLRLIYFSYDVKMKEKGDIPEGYSVSREKKERFSLILESASTNQTSMYLCASSFFQGLGELFFGEGSRLTVL.

This clonotype was seen more than once but under ten times. This chain links TRBV7-2 with TRBJ2-1, with D perhaps matching TRBD1 or TRBD2 (5 bases each). Deletions cut 3 bases from V and 4 bases from J, with 7 bases between. The CDR3 consists of 13 residues. Germline loops: CDR1 SGHTA, CDR2 FQGNSA. The CDR3 nucleotides are TGTGCCAGCAGCTTGAGGGGTTACAATGAGCAGTTCTTC. This codes for CASSLRGYNEQFF.

This clonotype has ten or more counts. The chain has TRBV19 and TRBJ2-5; 9 bases match TRBD2. V lost 6 bases and J lost 1; bases outside the gene matches: 3. The CDR3 contains 14 residues. CDR1 is LNHDA and CDR2 is SQIVND in the germline V gene (reference sequence). The CDR3 coding sequence is TGTGCCAGTAGAGCAGCGGGAGGCCAAGAGACCCAGTACTTC. It yields the protein CASRAAGGQETQYF.

Concerning this clonotype: A read error may be the cause here, since a much bigger clone is one base away. The V gene is TRBV6-1, the J gene TRBJ1-5; weak D call: TRBD1 (6 bases). This CDR3 is built from 16 residues. V shed 6 bases and J shed 2 bases, with 17 bases lying between them. The V gene's germline CDR1 is MNHNS and CDR2 SASEGT. CDR3 coding DNA: TGTGCCAGCAGAGTTGGAGGCAGGGGAGGCAATCAGCCCCAGCATTTT. Translating gives CASRVGGRGGNQPQHF.

In this sample, this clonotype turned up once. The chain has TRBV12-3 or TRBV12-4 and TRBJ2-7, with 12 bases fitting TRBD2. V was clipped by 7 bases and J by 4 bases; unmatched bases: 5. The CDR3 has 14 residues. The CDR3 here is CASTSGRVGYEQYF. CDR3 in DNA: TGTGCCAGCACTAGCGGGAGGGTGGGTTACGAGCAGTACTTC.

The table lists this clonotype with many counts. The V and J genes are TRBV28 and TRBJ1-2, with 7 positions matching TRBD1. Germline lookup yields CDR1 MDHEN and CDR2 SYDVKM. After removal of 11 bases from V and 2 bases from J, the junction contained 5 bases not matched to a gene. CDR3 length: 12 amino acids. The CDR3 reads CASGTANYGYTF. The CDR3 DNA reads as TGTGCCTCCGGGACAGCAAACTATGGCTACACCTTC.